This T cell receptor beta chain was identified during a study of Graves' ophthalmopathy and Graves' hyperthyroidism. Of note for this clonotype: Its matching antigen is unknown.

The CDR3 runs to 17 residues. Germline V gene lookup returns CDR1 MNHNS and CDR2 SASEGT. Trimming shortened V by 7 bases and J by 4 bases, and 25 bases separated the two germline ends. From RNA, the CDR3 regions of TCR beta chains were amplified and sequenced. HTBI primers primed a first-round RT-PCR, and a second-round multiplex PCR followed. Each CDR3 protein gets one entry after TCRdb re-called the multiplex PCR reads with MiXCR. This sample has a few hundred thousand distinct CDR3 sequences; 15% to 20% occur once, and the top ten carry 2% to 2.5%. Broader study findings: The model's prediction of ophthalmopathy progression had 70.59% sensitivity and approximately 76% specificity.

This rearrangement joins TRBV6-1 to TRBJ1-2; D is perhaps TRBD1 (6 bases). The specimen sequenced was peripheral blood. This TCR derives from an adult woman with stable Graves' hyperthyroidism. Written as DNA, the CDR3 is TGTGCCAGCACCCCCCAACGCCCAGGACAGACCCCCTATGGCTACACCTTC. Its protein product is CASTPQRPGQTPYGYTF.